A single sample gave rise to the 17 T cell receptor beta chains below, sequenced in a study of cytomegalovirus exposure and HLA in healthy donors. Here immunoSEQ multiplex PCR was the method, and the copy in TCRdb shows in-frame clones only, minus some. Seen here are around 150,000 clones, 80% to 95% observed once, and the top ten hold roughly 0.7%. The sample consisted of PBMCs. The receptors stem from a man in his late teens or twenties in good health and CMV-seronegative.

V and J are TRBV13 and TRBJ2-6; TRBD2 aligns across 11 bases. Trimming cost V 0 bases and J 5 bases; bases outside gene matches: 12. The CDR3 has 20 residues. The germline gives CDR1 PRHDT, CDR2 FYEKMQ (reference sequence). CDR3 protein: CASSLGPIAGGDARANVLTF. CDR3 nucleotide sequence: TGTGCCAGCAGCTTAGGCCCCATAGCGGGGGGGGACGCTAGGGCCAACGTCCTGACTTTC.

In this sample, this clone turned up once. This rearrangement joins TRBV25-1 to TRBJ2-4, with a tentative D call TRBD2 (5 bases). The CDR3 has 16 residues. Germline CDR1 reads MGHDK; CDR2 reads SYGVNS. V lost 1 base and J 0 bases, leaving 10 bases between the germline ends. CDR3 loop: CASSESGDIAKNIQYF. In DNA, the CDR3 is TGTGCCAGCAGTGAATCCGGGGATATAGCCAAAAACATTCAGTACTTC.

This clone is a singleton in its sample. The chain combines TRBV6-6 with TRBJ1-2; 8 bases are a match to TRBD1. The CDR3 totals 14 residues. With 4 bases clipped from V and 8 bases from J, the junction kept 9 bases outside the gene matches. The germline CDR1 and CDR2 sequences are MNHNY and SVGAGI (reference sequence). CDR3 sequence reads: CASSSGQGSRGYTF. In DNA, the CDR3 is TGTGCCAGCAGTTCTGGACAGGGCTCTCGAGGCTACACCTTC.

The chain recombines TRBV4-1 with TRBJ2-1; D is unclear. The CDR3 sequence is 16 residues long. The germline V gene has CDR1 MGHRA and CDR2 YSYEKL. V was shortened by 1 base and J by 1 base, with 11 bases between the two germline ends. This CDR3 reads CASSQVDLVSYNEQFF. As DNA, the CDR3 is TGCGCCAGCAGCCAAGTGGATCTAGTATCCTACAATGAGCAGTTCTTC.

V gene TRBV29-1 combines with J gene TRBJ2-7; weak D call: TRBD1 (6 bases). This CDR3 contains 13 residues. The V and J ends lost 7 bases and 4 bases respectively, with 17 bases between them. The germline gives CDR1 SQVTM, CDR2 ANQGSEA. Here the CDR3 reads CSAQGGEGYEQYV. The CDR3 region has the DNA TGCAGCGCCCAAGGGGGAGAGGGTTACGAGCAGTACGTC.

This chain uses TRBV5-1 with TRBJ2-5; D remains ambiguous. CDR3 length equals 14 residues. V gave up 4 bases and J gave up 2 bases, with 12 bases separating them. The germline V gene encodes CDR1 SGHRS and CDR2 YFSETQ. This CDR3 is CASSRQQRQETQYF. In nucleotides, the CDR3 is TGCGCCAGCAGCCGTCAGCAGAGGCAAGAGACCCAGTACTTC.

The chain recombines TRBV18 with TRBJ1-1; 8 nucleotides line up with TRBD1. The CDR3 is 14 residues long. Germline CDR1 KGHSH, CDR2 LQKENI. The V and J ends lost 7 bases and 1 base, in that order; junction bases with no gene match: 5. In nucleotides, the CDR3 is TGTGCCAGCTTACGGACAGGGACGAACACTGAAGCTTTCTTT. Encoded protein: CASLRTGTNTEAFF.

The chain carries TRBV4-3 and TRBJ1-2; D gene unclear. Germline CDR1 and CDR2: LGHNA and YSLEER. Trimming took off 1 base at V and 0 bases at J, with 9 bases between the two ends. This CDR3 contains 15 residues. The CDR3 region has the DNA TGCGCCAGCAGCCAAGGAAAGAGTACTAACTATGGCTACACCTTC. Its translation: CASSQGKSTNYGYTF.

The CDR3 loop reads CASRLAGAGNEQFF. In DNA form, the CDR3 reads TGTGCCAGCAGACTAGCGGGAGCGGGCAATGAGCAGTTCTTC. This chain links TRBV6-5 with TRBJ2-1; 11 bases are shared with TRBD2. The CDR3 length is 14 residues. V lost 6 bases, J lost 6 bases, and 4 bases stayed unmatched. Germline V CDR1 and CDR2: MNHEY, SVGAGI.

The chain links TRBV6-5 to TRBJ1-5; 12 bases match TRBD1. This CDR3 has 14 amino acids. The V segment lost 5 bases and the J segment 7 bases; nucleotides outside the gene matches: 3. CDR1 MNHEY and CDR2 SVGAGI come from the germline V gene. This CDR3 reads CASSDGTGGQPQHF. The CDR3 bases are TGTGCCAGCAGTGACGGGACAGGGGGCCAGCCCCAGCATTTT.

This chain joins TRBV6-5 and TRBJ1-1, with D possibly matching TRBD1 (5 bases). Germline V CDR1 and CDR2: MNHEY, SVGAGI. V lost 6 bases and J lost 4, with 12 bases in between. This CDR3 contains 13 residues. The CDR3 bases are TGTGCCAGCAGCTGCCAGGGATGCACTGAAGCTTTCTTT. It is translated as CASSCQGCTEAFF.

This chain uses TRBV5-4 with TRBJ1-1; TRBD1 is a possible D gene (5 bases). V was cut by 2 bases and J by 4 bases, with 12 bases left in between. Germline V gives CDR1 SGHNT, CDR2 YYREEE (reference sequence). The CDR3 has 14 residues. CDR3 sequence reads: CASSFQGGGTEAFF. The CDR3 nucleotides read TGTGCCAGCAGCTTCCAGGGCGGGGGCACTGAAGCTTTCTTT. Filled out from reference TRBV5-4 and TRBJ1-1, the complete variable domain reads ETGVTQSPTHLIKTRGQQVTLRCSSQSGHNTVSWYQQALGQGPQFIFQYYREEENGRGNFPPRFSGLQFPNYSSELNVNALELDDSALYLCASSFQGGGTEAFFGQGTRLTVV.

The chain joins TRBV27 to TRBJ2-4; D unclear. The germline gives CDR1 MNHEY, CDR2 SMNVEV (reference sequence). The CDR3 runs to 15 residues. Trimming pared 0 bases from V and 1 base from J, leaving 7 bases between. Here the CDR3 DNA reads TGTGCCAGCAGTTTATCCGTATATGCCAAAAACATTCAGTACTTC. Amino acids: CASSLSVYAKNIQYF.

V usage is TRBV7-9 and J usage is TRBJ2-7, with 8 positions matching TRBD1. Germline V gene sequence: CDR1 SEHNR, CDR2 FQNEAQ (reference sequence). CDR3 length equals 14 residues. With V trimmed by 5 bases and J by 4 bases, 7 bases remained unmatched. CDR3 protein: CASSLQGALYEQYV. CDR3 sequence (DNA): TGTGCCAGCAGCCTTCAGGGGGCCTTATACGAGCAGTACGTC.

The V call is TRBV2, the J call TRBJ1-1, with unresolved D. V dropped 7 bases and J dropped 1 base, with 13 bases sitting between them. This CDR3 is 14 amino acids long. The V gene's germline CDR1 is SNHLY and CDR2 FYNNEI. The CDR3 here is CASTLIDKNTEAFF. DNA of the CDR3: TGTGCCAGCACCCTGATAGACAAGAACACTGAAGCTTTCTTT.

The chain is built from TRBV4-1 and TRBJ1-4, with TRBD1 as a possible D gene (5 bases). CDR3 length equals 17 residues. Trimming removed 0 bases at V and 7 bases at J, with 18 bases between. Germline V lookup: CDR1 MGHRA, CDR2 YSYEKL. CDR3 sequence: CASSQDNSGTLTEKLFF. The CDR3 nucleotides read TGCGCCAGCAGCCAAGATAATAGTGGGACTCTTACTGAAAAACTGTTTTTT.

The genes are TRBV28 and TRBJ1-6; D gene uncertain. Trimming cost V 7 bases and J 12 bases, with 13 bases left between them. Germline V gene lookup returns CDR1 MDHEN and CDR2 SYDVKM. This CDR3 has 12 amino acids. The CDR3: CASTRSLGPLHF. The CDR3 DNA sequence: TGTGCCAGCACACGTTCTCTAGGACCCCTCCACTTT.